The clone carrying this T cell receptor (beta chain) was picked up many times. This entry belongs to a study of read filtering for tumor transcriptome and immune sequencing. Germline V gives CDR1 MRHNA, CDR2 SNTAGT. The CDR3 is 13 residues long. V lost 3 bases to trimming and J lost 1 base, with 6 bases between them. The library was built from 400 to 500 ng RNA with molecular barcoded adaptors for alpha/delta and beta/gamma chains. From the reads, TCRdb called clonotypes with MiXCR, one entry per CDR3 protein. The sample lists approximately 62,000 distinct CDR3 sequences; roughly 18% were seen once. This sequence originates from a donor over 35 with multiple myeloma. Sequencing was carried out using a population of CD138-negative cells sorted from bone marrow. This chain links TRBV6-4 with TRBJ1-1; D gene uncertain. The CDR3 DNA reads TGTGCCAGCAGTGAACAGACGAACACTGAAGCTTTCTTT. This sequence encodes CASSEQTNTEAFF.